One sample yielded the 26 T cell receptor beta chains listed below, sequenced in a study of T cells after yellow fever vaccination. TCRdb redid the calling of the 5' RACE reads with MiXCR, one entry per CDR3 protein. The sample has tens of thousands of distinct CDR3 sequences, over 9.5% seen once. The sample consisted of PBMCs, either bulk or a sorted T-cell subset (CD4+, CD8+, memory, or dextramer-sorted; not recorded which), taken approximately 15 days after the first yellow fever vaccination. The receptors stem from a young man who received the YFV17D yellow fever vaccine.

Many counts were recorded for this clonotype. V is TRBV7-2 and J is TRBJ1-6; weak D call: TRBD1 (5 bases). The CDR3 runs 14 residues. CDR1 SGHTA and CDR2 FQGNSA come from the germline V gene. Between the trimmed V and J ends, which lost 3 bases and 10 bases, there was a span of 13 bases. CDR3 nucleotide sequence: TGTGCCAGCAGCTTGGGCAGGGTACGCTCACCCCTCCACTTT. It codes for CASSLGRVRSPLHF.

On this clonotype itself: A much larger clone sits a single nucleotide away, making a read error possible. The chain has TRBV28 and TRBJ2-3; no clear D gene. V lost 6 bases and J lost 3, with 13 bases in between. Germline lookup yields CDR1 MDHEN and CDR2 SYDVKM. This CDR3 has 14 residues. CDR3 protein: CASRSPKGTDTQYF. CDR3 DNA sequence: TGTGCCAGCAGGTCCCCCAAGGGAACAGATACGCAGTATTTT. Complete variable domain (other parts from reference TRBV28 and TRBJ2-3): DVKVTQSSRYLVKRTGEKVFLECVQDMDHENMFWYRQDPGLGLRLIYFSYDVKMKEKGDIPEGYSVSREKKERFSLILESASTNQTSMYLCASRSPKGTDTQYFGPGTRLTVL.

This clonotype showed up many times. The chain combines TRBV12-3 or TRBV12-4 with TRBJ1-1; TRBD1 agrees at 7 bases. This CDR3 comprises 14 residues. With V trimmed by 4 bases and J by 3 bases, 5 bases remained unmatched. CDR3 DNA: TGTGCCAGCAGTTACCAGGGGGGTCACACTGAAGCTTTCTTT. Its protein is CASSYQGGHTEAFF.

The V call is TRBV27, the J call TRBJ1-2; 7 nucleotides line up with TRBD1. The CDR3 is made up of 15 amino acids. The V gene's germline CDR1 is MNHEY and CDR2 SMNVEV (reference sequence). The trim removed 5 bases at V and 4 bases at J, leaving 10 bases unmatched. In DNA form, the CDR3 reads TGTGCCAGCAGTCCTCATTCCGGGACAGCCTATGGCTACACCTTC. Translated: CASSPHSGTAYGYTF.

This clonotype showed up many times. The rearrangement joins TRBV12-3 or TRBV12-4 to TRBJ2-5, with 11 bases identical to TRBD2. This CDR3 region has 16 residues. V lost 4 bases to trimming and J lost 4 bases; unmatched junction nucleotides: 8. The CDR3 DNA reads TGTGCCAGCAGTTCGTACCGACTAGCGGGGACAGAGACCCAGTACTTC. This sequence encodes CASSSYRLAGTETQYF.

This clonotype was picked up many times. The J gene is TRBJ1-2, the V gene TRBV5-1; D remains ambiguous. Trimming removed 0 bases from V and 4 bases from J, with 7 bases in between. The CDR3 is 13 amino acids. Germline CDR1 is SGHRS and CDR2 is YFSETQ. The CDR3 DNA follows: TGCGCCAGCAGCTTGGTGTTAGCCTATGGCTACACCTTC. Protein: CASSLVLAYGYTF.

Notes on this clonotype: This sequence may be a read error, since a much larger clone differs from it by one base. This chain links TRBV7-9 with TRBJ2-5, with D tentatively TRBD2 (5 bases). Trimming took 3 bases from V and 4 from J, leaving 12 bases between them. The CDR3 sequence is 14 residues long. Germline V gene data show CDR1 as SEHNR and CDR2 as FQNEAQ (reference sequence). The CDR3 DNA sequence: TGTGCCAGCAGCTTTTCAGTGGGGAGAGAGACCCAGTACTTC. The encoded protein is CASSFSVGRETQYF.

This clonotype was found a few times. The chain carries TRBV30 and TRBJ1-2; TRBD1 matches 9 bases. V shed 3 bases, J shed 10 bases, and the junction held 6 bases outside the gene matches. In germline, CDR1 is GTSNPN, CDR2 SVGIG (reference sequence). This CDR3 spans 12 amino acids. CDR3 sequence (DNA): TGTGCCTGGAGCGCGGGACAGGGACCCTACACCTTC. Its translation: CAWSAGQGPYTF.

At least ten counts were recorded for this clonotype. The rearrangement uses TRBV10-3 and TRBJ2-3; a weak D match, TRBD2 (7 bases). The germline gives CDR1 ENHRY, CDR2 SYGVKD. The V gene lost 6 bases and the J gene lost 6 bases, with 28 bases spanning the gap. The CDR3 runs to 18 residues. In DNA form, the CDR3 reads TGTGCCATCAGCCTGGGGGGGCTTCGAGCGGGGAGGGCGGATACGCAGTATTTT. Translated: CAISLGGLRAGRADTQYF.

This clonotype was recorded at least ten times. The chain employs TRBV6-4 and TRBJ2-6, with 9 bases fitting TRBD1. With 4 bases clipped from V and 2 bases from J, the junction kept 3 bases outside the gene matches. Per germline, CDR1 MRHNA and CDR2 SNTAGT. CDR3 length equals 16 residues. This chain's CDR3 is CASSVTGGAGANVLTF. DNA of the CDR3: TGTGCCAGCAGTGTGACAGGGGGAGCTGGGGCCAACGTCCTGACTTTC.

In this sample, this clonotype turned up a few times. This sequence joins TRBV5-6 and TRBJ2-3; D uncertain. The CDR3 loop spans 14 amino acids. Germline CDR1 SGHDT, CDR2 YYEEEE. The ends were cut back, 1 base at V and 1 base at J, with 7 bases in the middle. CDR3 residues: CASSLNIGTDTQYF. The CDR3 nucleotides read TGTGCCAGCAGCTTGAATATTGGCACAGATACGCAGTATTTT. The full variable domain, its missing parts supplied by reference TRBV5-6 and TRBJ2-3, is DAGVTQSPTHLIKTRGQQVTLRCSPKSGHDTVSWYQQALGQGPQFIFQYYEEEERQRGNFPDRFSGHQFPNYSSELNVNALLLGDSALYLCASSLNIGTDTQYFGPGTRLTVL.

This clonotype was seen ten or more times. The rearrangement uses TRBV6-5 and TRBJ2-1, with D maybe TRBD2 (5 bases). Germline assignment: CDR1 MNHEY and CDR2 SVGAGI. This CDR3 spans 15 amino acids. Trimming shortened V by 5 bases and J by 10 bases, and 21 bases separated the two germline ends. CDR3 residues: CASSTDWFRDREQFF. DNA for the CDR3: TGTGCCAGCAGTACGGACTGGTTTCGGGATCGAGAGCAGTTCTTC.

A word on this clonotype: Being one base from a much bigger clone, this may be a read error. The V gene is TRBV5-6, the J gene TRBJ2-2; no firm D call. The CDR3 covers 14 residues. Germline V gene lookup returns CDR1 SGHDT and CDR2 YYEEEE. The CDR3 region is CTSSWALDTGELFF. For the CDR3, the DNA is TGTACCAGCAGTTGGGCCCTAGACACCGGGGAGCTGTTTTTT.

By proportion, this clonotype is medium-sized. CDR3 protein: CASSGTGGTDTQYF. The CDR3 nucleotides read TGTGCCAGCAGTGGGACAGGGGGCACAGATACGCAGTATTTT. The chain couples TRBV6-4 to TRBJ2-3, with 9 bases lining up with TRBD1. This CDR3 is 14 amino acids long. Germline-derived CDR1 and CDR2 are MRHNA and SNTAGT. Unmatched junction bases numbered 0, after V lost 4 bases and J lost 1 base.

This clonotype was counted ten times or more. This rearrangement joins TRBV15 to TRBJ2-5; D is uncertain. Looked up from germline, CDR1 is LNHNV and CDR2 is YYDKDF (reference sequence). Trimming took 3 bases from V and 5 from J, leaving 10 bases between them. The CDR3 runs 13 residues. This chain's CDR3 is CATSRYIHETQYF. The DNA of the CDR3 is TGTGCCACCAGCAGGTACATTCACGAGACCCAGTACTTC.

There are many counts of this clonotype. The rearrangement links TRBV29-1 to TRBJ2-3; 8 bases are a match to TRBD2. The CDR3 sequence is 13 residues long. Germline CDR1 reads SQVTM; CDR2 reads ANQGSEA. V lost 3 bases and J lost 6; bases outside the gene matches: 5. CDR3 nucleotides: TGCAGCGTTGAGACTAGCGAAGGGGATACGCAGTATTTT. Protein sequence: CSVETSEGDTQYF.

This clonotype was observed many times. The rearrangement joins TRBV30 to TRBJ1-6, with TRBD1 as a possible D gene (5 bases). V was pared by 5 bases and J by 14 bases, with 10 bases between. The CDR3 runs to 10 residues. Germline values: CDR1 GTSNPN, CDR2 SVGIG (reference sequence). Written as DNA, the CDR3 is TGTGCCTGGGGCCGGGGGGCCCTCCACTTT. This translates into CAWGRGALHF.

This clonotype was found many times. The chain joins TRBV10-3 to TRBJ2-7; possibly TRBD1 or TRBD2 for D (5 bases each). CDR3 length: 14 residues. The germline V gene has CDR1 ENHRY and CDR2 SYGVKD. Trimming cost V 6 bases and J 1 base, with 13 bases left between them. The chain's CDR3 is CAISGAGKSYEQYF. In nucleotides, the CDR3 is TGTGCCATCAGCGGGGCAGGGAAATCCTACGAGCAGTACTTC.

This clonotype is medium-sized in the sample. The V gene is TRBV5-1, the J gene TRBJ1-2, with D possibly TRBD1 on 5 matching bases. Germline-derived CDR1 and CDR2 are SGHRS and YFSETQ. CDR3 length equals 14 residues. The V end lost 0 bases, the J end lost 6 bases, and 12 bases lay between the germline ends. CDR3: CASSLGGEGHGYTF. In DNA, the CDR3 is TGCGCCAGCAGCTTGGGGGGGGAGGGCCATGGCTACACCTTC.

Remarks on this clonotype: This clone may be a read error of a much larger clone one base away. The rearrangement uses TRBV28 and TRBJ2-5; D is possibly TRBD1 or TRBD2 (5 bases each). Germline loops: CDR1 MDHEN, CDR2 SYDVKM. Trimming left V 2 bases short and J 5 bases short, with 18 bases between. The CDR3 is 16 amino acids. The CDR3 sequence is CASSLSIPSGRETQYF. In DNA, the CDR3 is TGTGCCAGCAGTTTAAGTATCCCGTCGGGGCGCGAGACCCAGTACTTC.

At least ten counts were recorded for this clonotype. V and J are TRBV20-1 and TRBJ2-7, with D hard to call. The CDR3 has 12 amino acids. Germline values: CDR1 DFQATT, CDR2 SNEGSKA (reference sequence). CDR3 nucleotide sequence: TGCAGCCCTGTAGGGCCCTCCTACGAGCAGTACGTC. It yields the protein CSPVGPSYEQYV.

In its sample, this clonotype was seen many times. The chain combines TRBV27 with TRBJ2-1; D not resolved. There are 14 residues in the CDR3. Germline assignment: CDR1 MNHEY and CDR2 SMNVEV (reference sequence). V lost 10 bases and J lost 9, with 22 bases in between. The CDR3 DNA is TGTGCCACCCCGACACACGTACGGATTGCTGAGCAGTTCTTC. Protein product: CATPTHVRIAEQFF.

This clonotype was recorded at least ten times. The V and J genes are TRBV5-1 and TRBJ2-3, with TRBD1 identical over 11 bases. J lost 4 bases, V lost 0 bases, and 1 base had no gene match. This CDR3 is 15 amino acids long. Germline V lookup: CDR1 SGHRS, CDR2 YFSETQ. The CDR3 loop reads CASSLEGQGADTQYF. The CDR3 bases are TGCGCCAGCAGCTTGGAGGGACAGGGGGCAGATACGCAGTATTTT.

The table lists this clonotype with many counts. The V call is TRBV6-5, the J call TRBJ2-3; 13 positions match TRBD2. Germline trimming cut 4 bases from V and 14 bases from J; bases unmatched to any gene: 18. This CDR3 spans 17 amino acids. CDR1 and CDR2 from the germline V gene are MNHEY and SVGAGI. Written as DNA, the CDR3 is TGTGCCAGCAGTTCCCCTGGACTAGCGGGGGCCATCACCGGCGGGTATTTT. Translating gives CASSSPGLAGAITGGYF.

In its sample, this clonotype was seen many times. The CDR3 DNA is TGTGCCAGCAGCGTAGGCGGGCCCGTGAACTATGGCTACACCTTC. The encoded protein is CASSVGGPVNYGYTF. The chain has TRBV9 and TRBJ1-2, with D unresolved. Germline assignment: CDR1 SGDLS and CDR2 YYNGEE. Trimming took off 0 bases at V and 2 bases at J, with 11 bases between the two ends. The CDR3 spans 15 residues.

Comment on this clonotype: It may be a read error: a sequence one base away is much more abundant. The rearrangement links TRBV20-1 to TRBJ1-1; D not certain. Germline V CDR1 and CDR2: DFQATT, SNEGSKA (reference sequence). The CDR3 totals 15 residues. Between the trimmed V and J ends, which lost 0 bases and 0 bases, there was a span of 11 bases. For the CDR3, the DNA is TGCAGTGCTAGAGATCGCGGTTCGGTGAACACTGAAGCTTTCTTT. Its protein is CSARDRGSVNTEAFF.